This TCR beta chain came from a study of T cell changes during pregnancy in multiple sclerosis. Clones were read by immunoSEQ multiplex PCR, and TCRdb kept only the in-frame ones, dropping some. Among about 68,000 clones listed, roughly 94% were seen once. CDR3 size: 13 residues. The germline V gene encodes CDR1 MDHEN and CDR2 SYDVKM. Trimming removed 4 bases from V and 7 bases from J; junction bases left unmatched: 7. The sample in question was peripheral blood, obtained in the second trimester of pregnancy. The J gene is TRBJ2-7, the V gene TRBV28; TRBD1 aligns across 7 bases. This clonotype was obtained from a female donor in good health, enrolled as a control in a pregnancy study. The CDR3 here is CASSSQGFWEQYF. CDR3 DNA: TGTGCCAGCAGTTCACAGGGGTTCTGGGAGCAGTACTTC.